This T cell receptor beta chain came from a study of blood T cell repertoires in COVID-19. Produced via immunoSEQ multiplex PCR; TCRdb's table is partial and in-frame only. The repertoire holds about 120,000 clones, with around 77% as singletons. Germline V gene lookup returns CDR1 SEHNR and CDR2 FQNEAQ (reference sequence). The CDR3 sequence is 15 residues long. Trimming stripped 5 bases from V and 2 bases from J, with 10 bases between. The sequenced sample was peripheral blood. The V and J genes are TRBV7-9 and TRBJ2-6, with a weak D call TRBD2 (6 bases). The source is a human donor in a cohort sampled during active COVID-19. The CDR3 reads CASSLTGAGANVLTF. The CDR3 bases are TGTGCCAGCAGCCTTACGGGGGCTGGGGCCAACGTCCTGACTTTC. Filled out from reference TRBV7-9 and TRBJ2-6, the complete variable domain reads DTGVSQNPRHKITKRGQNVTFRCDPISEHNRLYWYRQTLGQGPEFLTYFQNEAQLEKSRLLSDRFSAERPKGSFSTLEIQRTEQGDSAMYLCASSLTGAGANVLTFGAGSRLTVL.